Below, one TCR beta chain is given with its context. The antigen is not known. This sample is part of a study of Ad26.COV2.S vaccination and SARS-CoV-2 variants. Study-wide results and limits: Possible underestimation of total T cell responses by the TCR breadth and depth analyses was noted. Spike-specific responses of CD8+ and CD4+ T cells were reported to display substantial breadth after vaccination. Measurement of non-spike TCR breadth gave similar results in vaccine and placebo recipients. Vaccinees showed greater spike-specific TCR breadth than placebo recipients.

The repertoire was sequenced with immunoSEQ multiplex PCR; TCRdb's copy has only in-frame clones and lacks some. The sample includes approximately 400,000 clones, 92% of them seen just once. The CDR3 extends over 13 amino acids. Germline V gives CDR1 ENHRY, CDR2 SYGVKD. The germline V and J ends were trimmed by 6 bases and 5 bases, with 10 bases remaining between them. The receptor was derived from a human donor who had recovered from COVID-19. The chain employs TRBV10-3 and TRBJ1-4; D gene ambiguous. The source material was peripheral blood, sampled after recovery from COVID-19. CDR3 loop: CAIREVGNEKLFF. CDR3 DNA: TGTGCCATCAGGGAGGTGGGAAATGAAAAACTGTTTTTT.